This TCR beta chain was identified in a study of circulating tumor DNA in untreated peripheral T-cell lymphoma. Study background: Baseline and serial on-treatment serum tracked circulating tumor DNA carrying tumor TCR clonotypes. Study findings and constraints: In approximately 74% of patients, tumor-specific clonotypes were identified. A trend toward worse survival accompanied detectable post-therapy ctDNA.

Germline V gene data show CDR1 as MNHEY and CDR2 as SMNVEV (reference sequence). V was clipped by 2 bases and J by 0 bases, with 10 bases between them. The CDR3 loop spans 16 amino acids. Worth noting for this clone: Its antigen is undetermined.

The repertoire was sequenced with immunoSEQ multiplex PCR; TCRdb's copy has only in-frame clones and lacks some. The sample contains approximately 1,300 clones, about 70% of which appear only once. The TCR sequence derives from a human donor with peripheral T-cell lymphoma. The material sequenced was cell-free DNA from blood serum. The genes are TRBV27 and TRBJ2-2; TRBD2 might be the D (6 bases). The CDR3 coding sequence is TGTGCCAGCAGTTTAATTGGACTATCGAACACCGGGGAGCTGTTTTTT. It translates to CASSLIGLSNTGELFF.